The rows below give T cell receptor beta chains drawn from one sample of a study of T cell repertoires in cytomegalovirus infection. TCRdb processed the reads anew with MiXCR; each CDR3 protein has one entry. The table records almost 500,000 distinct CDR3 sequences, around 11% of them present only once. The sequenced sample was PBMCs. The source is a human donor in good health (CMV status not recorded). Some clones in this sample may be carry-over from other donors' samples. The CDR3 runs from the conserved cysteine through the conserved F or W. A D gene is named only where the DNA matches it firmly. Expanded clones get a size class; other rows say once, few or many, or leave the size out.

clone_size d_call j_call v_call cdr3_nt cdr3_aa
- - TRBJ1-1 TRBV28 TGTGCCACCAATTCGGCAGGCCTCCCGGGGAACACTGAAGCTTTCTTT CATNSAGLPGNTEAFF
few - TRBJ1-5 TRBV20-1 TGCAGTGCTAAGCCCCTCGACAGGAATCAGCCCCAGCATTTT CSAKPLDRNQPQHF
few - TRBJ2-5 TRBV25-1 TGTGCCAGCAGTGATGGCCGGTCCATAGGGACCCAGTACTTC CASSDGRSIGTQYF
few - TRBJ2-7 TRBV11-2 TGTGCCAGCAGCTTAGATGGGGTGGTCTACGAGCAGTACTTC CASSLDGVVYEQYF
many TRBD2 TRBJ2-5 TRBV20-1 TGCAGTGCGGACAGTCGACTAGCGGGAGAGGGAGAGACCCAGTACTTC CSADSRLAGEGETQYF
many - TRBJ2-1 TRBV20-1 TGCAGTGCTAACCTTAAGGACGCACGACTACACAATGAGCAGTTCTTC CSANLKDARLHNEQFF
many - TRBJ1-1 TRBV4-1 TGCGCCAGCAGCCAAGATCTTTTACGCGGCAGGTTAGGGACTGAAGCTTTCTTT CASSQDLLRGRLGTEAFF
few - TRBJ1-5 TRBV10-3 TGTGCCATCAGCCCGGACAGCACTCAGCCCCAGCATTTT CAISPDSTQPQHF
many - TRBJ1-1 TRBV10-3 TGTGCCATCATATCCTCCGGACAGGAAGCTTTCTTT CAIISSGQEAFF
many - TRBJ2-5 TRBV25-1 TGTGCCAGCAGTGATAGTCTGGAGGGGAGGGGGGAGACCCAGTACTTC CASSDSLEGRGETQYF
many TRBD1 TRBJ1-2 TRBV7-2 TGTGCCAGCAGCGAAGGAGTGCAGGGGGTTAACTATGGCTACACCTTC CASSEGVQGVNYGYTF
- TRBD1 TRBJ2-3 TRBV20-1 TGCAGTGTAAACAGGGGGCTGAGTACGCAGTATTTT CSVNRGLSTQYF
many TRBD2 TRBJ2-3 TRBV5-1 TGCGCCAGCAGCCCCCGGGACTACCTCACTAGCACAGATACGCAGTATTTT CASSPRDYLTSTDTQYF
many TRBD1 TRBJ2-7 TRBV10-3 TGTGCCATCAGTGAGGGGGGACAGGGGGGCTACGAGCAGTACTTC CAISEGGQGGYEQYF
many - TRBJ2-1 TRBV7-6 TGTGCCAGCACTTATTCCGGGCTATACAATGAGCAGTTCTTC CASTYSGLYNEQFF
many - TRBJ2-2 TRBV29-1 TGCAGCGCTCAGGGGGGACAGCGAACCGGGGAGCTGTTTTTT CSAQGGQRTGELFF
- - TRBJ1-1 TRBV2 TGTGCCAGCAGTGAGTGGGCAGTGGATGCTTTCTTT CASSEWAVDAFF
- - TRBJ2-7 TRBV12-3/TRBV12-4 TGTGCCACCGCAAATCGGGCGTCCTACGAGCAGTACTTC CATANRASYEQYF
few TRBD1 TRBJ1-5 TRBV15 TGTGCCACCAGCCAGGGACAGTTCTCTAGGGAGCCCCAGCATTTT CATSQGQFSREPQHF
- - TRBJ1-5 TRBV7-2 TGTGCCAGCTTAGTTAATCTCAATCAGCCCCAGCATTTT CASLVNLNQPQHF
many - TRBJ1-6 TRBV29-1 TGCAGCGTTGTGGAACAAGATAATTCACCCCTCCACTTT CSVVEQDNSPLHF
many - TRBJ2-2 TRBV5-1 TGCGCCAGCAGCTCCCGACAGCCCGGGGCCGGGGAGCTGTTTTTT CASSSRQPGAGELFF
- - TRBJ2-7 TRBV19 TGTGCCAGTATTAGGGGGGGGCATCTCTACGAGCAGTACTTC CASIRGGHLYEQYF
many - TRBJ1-2 TRBV4-2 TGTGCCAGCAGTCAACTCGATACGGGCCACAGCCGCTATGGCTACACCTTC CASSQLDTGHSRYGYTF
- - TRBJ2-7 TRBV20-1 TGCAGTGCTAGAGATCTTGACAGAGCCCTTGACGAGCAGTACTTC CSARDLDRALDEQYF
many TRBD2 TRBJ2-1 TRBV7-9 TGTGCCAGCAGCTTAATGGGACTAGCGGGAGTCAATGAGCAGTTCTTC CASSLMGLAGVNEQFF
many TRBD1 TRBJ1-2 TRBV19 TGTGCCAGTACCAAGACAGGGGAGATCGTCTATGGCTACACCTTC CASTKTGEIVYGYTF
- TRBD1 TRBJ2-2 TRBV6-4 TGTGCCAGCAGCCAACGTCCTGATGACAGGGGGCGCGCCGGGGAGCTGTTTTTT CASSQRPDDRGRAGELFF
many - TRBJ2-7 TRBV20-1 TGCAGTGCTAGATCCTCTATAAGACCGGGAAACTACGAGCAGTACTTC CSARSSIRPGNYEQYF
many TRBD2 TRBJ2-3 TRBV29-1 TGCAGCGTTGATGGATCTAGCGGGAGTGCAGATACGCAGTATTTT CSVDGSSGSADTQYF
many - TRBJ1-5 TRBV7-9 TGTGCCAGCAGCTTAGCGGGAAGAAATCAGCCCCAACATTTT CASSLAGRNQPQHF
many - TRBJ2-7 TRBV7-2 TGTGCCAGCAGCTTAGGCGGGGGCGACGTCTACGAGCAGTACTTC CASSLGGGDVYEQYF
many TRBD2 TRBJ2-1 TRBV19 TGTGCCAGTAGTAACGGACTAGCAGACCCTAAGGATGAGCAGTTCTTC CASSNGLADPKDEQFF
few TRBD2 TRBJ2-1 TRBV2 TGTGCCACCCGGGGAGGGGTGAATGAGCAGTTCTTC CATRGGVNEQFF
many TRBD2 TRBJ2-1 TRBV11-2 TGTGCCAGCAGCTCCTCCAGCGGGGGATACAATGAGCAGTTCTTC CASSSSSGGYNEQFF
many - TRBJ2-7 TRBV9 TGTGCCAGCAGCGTGGGACTTGCCTCCTACGAGCAGTACTTC CASSVGLASYEQYF
many - TRBJ1-3 TRBV18 TGTGCCAGCTCACCAGGGTTGGGGGGACCTTCTGGAAACACCATATATTTT CASSPGLGGPSGNTIYF
few - TRBJ2-3 TRBV15 TGTGCCACCAGCGGTTCCGGGTCCCTGGGGACAGATACGCAGTATTTT CATSGSGSLGTDTQYF
few - TRBJ1-1 TRBV2 TGTGCCAGCAGTGAACTAGGACAACAGGGCCCTTTCTTT CASSELGQQGPFF
many - TRBJ1-2 TRBV12-5 TGTGCTAGTGGTTTGGTACCTACAGGAACTTCCATTACCTATGGCTACACCTTC CASGLVPTGTSITYGYTF
many - TRBJ1-2 TRBV6-5 TGTGCCAGCAGTGGCTTCCAGGGTGACTATGGCTACACCTTC CASSGFQGDYGYTF
many TRBD2 TRBJ2-2 TRBV7-7 TGTGCTAGCAGCCATAGCGGGAGTACCAACACCGGGGAGCTGTTTTTT CASSHSGSTNTGELFF
many TRBD2 TRBJ2-7 TRBV28 TGTGCCAGCAGTTTGTCTAGCGGAGCGAGCTCCTACGAGCAGTACTTC CASSLSSGASSYEQYF
many TRBD1 TRBJ2-3 TRBV24-1 TGTGCCACCAGTGATGACAGGGTGAGAAGCACAGATACGCAGTATTTT CATSDDRVRSTDTQYF
many - TRBJ2-1 TRBV20-1 TGCAGTGCTAGTCAGGTTAACTACAATGAGCAGTTCTTC CSASQVNYNEQFF
many TRBD2 TRBJ2-7 TRBV19 TGTGCCAGTAGTTTAGGGACTAGCGGGAGACCTCCCACCTACGAGCAGTACTTC CASSLGTSGRPPTYEQYF
many - TRBJ2-3 TRBV6-1 TGTGCCAGCAGTTCAAGGACTTTTGAGACGCAGTATTTT CASSSRTFETQYF
many - TRBJ2-7 TRBV7-6 TGTGCCAGCAGCTTAGGCCAGGGGCGCTACGAGCAGTACTTC CASSLGQGRYEQYF
few - TRBJ1-3 TRBV15 TGTGCCACCAGCAGAGATTTCTCTGGAAACACCATATATTTT CATSRDFSGNTIYF
- TRBD2 TRBJ2-7 TRBV3-1 TGTGCCAGCAGCCAAGAGGGGACTAGCGGTCTACGAGGGCAGTACTTC CASSQEGTSGLRGQYF
few - TRBJ1-2 TRBV7-3 TGTGCCAGCAGCTTAGACAACCGCGATGGCTACACCTTC CASSLDNRDGYTF
few TRBD1 TRBJ1-6 TRBV27 TGTGCCAGCAGTTTCTCAGCCCCCGGGACAGGATTCTCCTATAATTCACCCCTCCACTTT CASSFSAPGTGFSYNSPLHF
few TRBD2 TRBJ2-7 TRBV27 TGTGCCAGCCTCGCGGCGGGAGGAGAGCAGTACTTC CASLAAGGEQYF
- TRBD1 TRBJ2-3 TRBV10-3 TGTGCCATCAGACAAAGGACAGGGGGCAGTGGAGGCACAGATACGCAGTATTTT CAIRQRTGGSGGTDTQYF
many - TRBJ2-1 TRBV19 TGTGCCAGTAGTCTCTCGCTAGCGTTCCCATACAATGAGCAGTTCTTC CASSLSLAFPYNEQFF
many - TRBJ1-1 TRBV7-9 TGTGCCAGCAGCTTATTCGAGCGATTTAACACTGAAGCTTTCTTT CASSLFERFNTEAFF
- TRBD1 TRBJ2-1 TRBV2 TGTGCCACCCGGGACAGGGGGTTGGGTGAGCAGTTCTTC CATRDRGLGEQFF
few TRBD2 TRBJ2-1 TRBV6-1 TGTGCCAGCATCCCTAATAGCGGGAATACCTACAATGAGCAGTTCTTC CASIPNSGNTYNEQFF
many - TRBJ2-7 TRBV19 TGTGCCAGTAGTACGAACCTCGGGCAGCTGAGAGAGCAGTACTTC CASSTNLGQLREQYF
many - TRBJ1-4 TRBV10-3 TGTGCCATCAGTGAGTCGCACAGCCGTAATGAAAAACTGTTTTTT CAISESHSRNEKLFF